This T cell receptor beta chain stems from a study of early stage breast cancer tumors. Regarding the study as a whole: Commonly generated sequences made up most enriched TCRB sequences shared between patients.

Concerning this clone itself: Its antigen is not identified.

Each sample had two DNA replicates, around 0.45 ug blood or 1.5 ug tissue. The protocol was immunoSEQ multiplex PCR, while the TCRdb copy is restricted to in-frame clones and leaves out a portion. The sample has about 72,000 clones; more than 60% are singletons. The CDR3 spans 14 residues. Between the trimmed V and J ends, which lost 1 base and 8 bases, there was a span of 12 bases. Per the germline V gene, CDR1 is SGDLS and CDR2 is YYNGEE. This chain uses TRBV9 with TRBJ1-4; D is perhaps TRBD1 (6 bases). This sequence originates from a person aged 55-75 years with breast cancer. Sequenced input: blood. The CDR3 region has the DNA TGTGCCAGCAGCGTAAGCCAGGGGAAGGAAAAACTGTTTTTT. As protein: CASSVSQGKEKLFF.